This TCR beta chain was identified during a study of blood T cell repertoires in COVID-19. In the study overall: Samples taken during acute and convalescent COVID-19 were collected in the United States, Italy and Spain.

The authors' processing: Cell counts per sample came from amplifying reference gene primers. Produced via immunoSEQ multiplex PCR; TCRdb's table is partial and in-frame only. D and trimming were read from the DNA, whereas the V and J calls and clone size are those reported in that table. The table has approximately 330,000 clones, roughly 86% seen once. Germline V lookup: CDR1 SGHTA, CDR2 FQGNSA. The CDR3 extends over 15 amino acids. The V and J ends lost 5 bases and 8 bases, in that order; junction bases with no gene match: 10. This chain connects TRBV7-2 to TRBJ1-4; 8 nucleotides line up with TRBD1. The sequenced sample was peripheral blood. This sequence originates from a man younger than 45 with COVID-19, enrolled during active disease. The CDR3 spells CASSARTGNREKLFF. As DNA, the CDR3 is TGTGCCAGCAGCGCTCGGACAGGGAATAGGGAAAAACTGTTTTTT.